This T cell receptor (beta chain) was captured in a study of Graves' ophthalmopathy and Graves' hyperthyroidism. This clonotype was detected many times. For repertoire sequencing, the TCR beta CDR3 regions were amplified from RNA transcripts. HTBI-primed first-round RT-PCR preceded second-round multiplex PCR. TCRdb fed the multiplex PCR reads into MiXCR, producing one record per CDR3 protein. The table has over a million distinct CDR3 sequences, roughly 35% seen once. Germline CDR1 is SGHTA and CDR2 is FQGNSA. CDR3 length: 15 amino acids. With 5 bases clipped from V and 4 bases from J, the junction kept 8 bases outside the gene matches.

Sample: peripheral blood or thyroid tissue (not recorded which). The sequence was collected from an adult man with Graves' hyperthyroidism. The gene calls are TRBV7-2 and TRBJ1-3, with 7 bases identical to TRBD1. The CDR3 DNA reads TGTGCCAGCAGCCCATCGACAGGGATGGGAAACACCATATATTTT. Translated, it gives CASSPSTGMGNTIYF.